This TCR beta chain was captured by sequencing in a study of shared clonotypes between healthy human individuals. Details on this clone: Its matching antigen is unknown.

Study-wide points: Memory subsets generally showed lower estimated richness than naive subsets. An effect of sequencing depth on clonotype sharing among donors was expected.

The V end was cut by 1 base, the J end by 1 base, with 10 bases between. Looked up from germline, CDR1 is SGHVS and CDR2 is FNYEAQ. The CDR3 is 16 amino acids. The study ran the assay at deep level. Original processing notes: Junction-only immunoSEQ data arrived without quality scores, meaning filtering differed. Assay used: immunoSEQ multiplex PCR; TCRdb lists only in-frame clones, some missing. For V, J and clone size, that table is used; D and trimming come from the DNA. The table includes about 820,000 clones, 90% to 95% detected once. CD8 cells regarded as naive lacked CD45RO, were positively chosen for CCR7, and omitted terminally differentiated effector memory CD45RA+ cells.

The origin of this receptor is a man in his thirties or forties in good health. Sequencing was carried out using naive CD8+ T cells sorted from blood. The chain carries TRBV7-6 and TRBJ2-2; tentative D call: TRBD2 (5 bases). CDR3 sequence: CASSLVMAGNTGELFF. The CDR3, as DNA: TGTGCCAGCAGCTTAGTAATGGCGGGGAACACCGGGGAGCTGTTTTTT.